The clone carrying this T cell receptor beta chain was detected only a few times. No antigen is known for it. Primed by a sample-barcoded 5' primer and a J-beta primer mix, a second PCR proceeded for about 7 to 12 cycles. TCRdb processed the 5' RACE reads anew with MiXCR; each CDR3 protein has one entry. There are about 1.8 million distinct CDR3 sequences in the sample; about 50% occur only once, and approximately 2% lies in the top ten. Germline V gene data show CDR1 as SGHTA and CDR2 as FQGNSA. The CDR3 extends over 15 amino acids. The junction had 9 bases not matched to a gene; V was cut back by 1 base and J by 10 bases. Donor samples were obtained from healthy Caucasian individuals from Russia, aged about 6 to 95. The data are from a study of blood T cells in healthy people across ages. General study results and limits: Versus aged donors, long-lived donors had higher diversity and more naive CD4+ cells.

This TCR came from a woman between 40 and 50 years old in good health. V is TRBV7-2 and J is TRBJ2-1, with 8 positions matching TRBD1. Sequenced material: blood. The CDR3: CASSLGGTGGVEQFF. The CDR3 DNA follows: TGTGCCAGCAGCTTAGGAGGGACAGGTGGAGTGGAGCAGTTCTTC.